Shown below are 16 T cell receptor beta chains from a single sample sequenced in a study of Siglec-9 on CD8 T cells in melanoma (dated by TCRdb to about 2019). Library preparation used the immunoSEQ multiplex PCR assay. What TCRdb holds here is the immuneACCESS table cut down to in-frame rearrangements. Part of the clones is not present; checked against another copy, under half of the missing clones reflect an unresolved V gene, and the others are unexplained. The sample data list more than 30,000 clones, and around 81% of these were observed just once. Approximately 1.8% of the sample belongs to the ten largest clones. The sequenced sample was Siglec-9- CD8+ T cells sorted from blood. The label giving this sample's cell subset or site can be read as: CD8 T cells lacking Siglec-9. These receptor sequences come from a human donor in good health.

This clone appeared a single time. CDR3 coding DNA: TGCGCCAGTTCCCATTGGACGGAAAACACCGGGGAGCTGTTTTTT. This translates into CASSHWTENTGELFF. The V call is TRBV5-1, the J call TRBJ2-2, with D unclear. The CDR3 extends over 15 amino acids. V was clipped by 8 bases and J by 2 bases, with 16 bases between them. Looked up from germline, CDR1 is SGHRS and CDR2 is YFSETQ. The full variable domain, with the rest looked up from reference TRBV5-1 and TRBJ2-2, is KAGVTQTPRYLIKTRGQQVTLSCSPISGHRSVSWYQQTPGQGLQFLFEYFSETQRNKGNFPGRFSGRQFSNSRSEMNVSTLELGDSALYLCASSHWTENTGELFFGEGSRLTVL.

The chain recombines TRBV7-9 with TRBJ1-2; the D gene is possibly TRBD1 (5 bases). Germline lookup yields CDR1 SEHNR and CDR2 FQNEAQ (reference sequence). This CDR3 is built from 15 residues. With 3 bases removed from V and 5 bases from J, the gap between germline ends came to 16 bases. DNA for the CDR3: TGTGCCAGCAGCTTGTCTATGGACACCCTATATGGCTACACCTTC. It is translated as CASSLSMDTLYGYTF. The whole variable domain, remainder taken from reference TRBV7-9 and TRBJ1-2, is DTGVSQNPRHKITKRGQNVTFRCDPISEHNRLYWYRQTLGQGPEFLTYFQNEAQLEKSRLLSDRFSAERPKGSFSTLEIQRTEQGDSAMYLCASSLSMDTLYGYTFGSGTRLTVV.

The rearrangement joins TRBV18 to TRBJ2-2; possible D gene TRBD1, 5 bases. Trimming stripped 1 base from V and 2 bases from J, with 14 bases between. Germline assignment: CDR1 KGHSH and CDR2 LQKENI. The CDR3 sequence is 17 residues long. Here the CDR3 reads CASSPLGQETNTGELFF. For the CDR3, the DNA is TGTGCCAGCTCACCACTGGGGCAAGAGACTAACACCGGGGAGCTGTTTTTT.

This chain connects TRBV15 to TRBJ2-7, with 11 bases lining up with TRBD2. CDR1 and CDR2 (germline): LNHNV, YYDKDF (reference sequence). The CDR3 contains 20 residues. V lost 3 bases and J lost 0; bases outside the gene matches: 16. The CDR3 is CATSRDSGRAHLPSSYEQYF. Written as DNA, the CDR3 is TGTGCCACCAGCAGGGATAGCGGGAGGGCCCACTTACCTAGCTCCTACGAGCAGTACTTC.

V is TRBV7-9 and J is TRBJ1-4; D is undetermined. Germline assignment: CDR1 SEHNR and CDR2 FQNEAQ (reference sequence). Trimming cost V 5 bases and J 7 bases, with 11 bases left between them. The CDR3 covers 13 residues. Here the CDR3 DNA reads TGTGCCAGCAGCGATTCATTGGGTGAAAAACTGTTTTTT. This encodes CASSDSLGEKLFF.

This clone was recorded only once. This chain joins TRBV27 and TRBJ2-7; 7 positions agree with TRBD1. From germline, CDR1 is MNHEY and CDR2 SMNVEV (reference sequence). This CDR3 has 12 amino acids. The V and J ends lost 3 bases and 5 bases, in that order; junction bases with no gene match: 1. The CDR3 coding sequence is TGTGCCAGCAGTTTGACAGGGAACGAGCAGTACTTC. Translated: CASSLTGNEQYF.

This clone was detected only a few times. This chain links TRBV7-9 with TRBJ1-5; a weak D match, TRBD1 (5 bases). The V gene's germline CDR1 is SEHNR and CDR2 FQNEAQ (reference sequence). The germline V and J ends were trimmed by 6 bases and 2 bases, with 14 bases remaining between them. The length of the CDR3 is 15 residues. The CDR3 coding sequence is TGTGCCAGCAGTGAGACGGGACTTGGCAATCAGCCCCAGCATTTT. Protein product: CASSETGLGNQPQHF.

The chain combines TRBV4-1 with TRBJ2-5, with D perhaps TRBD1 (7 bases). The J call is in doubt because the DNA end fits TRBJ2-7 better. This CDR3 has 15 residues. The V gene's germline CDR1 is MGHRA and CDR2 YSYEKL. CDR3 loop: CASSPHATGTYEQYF. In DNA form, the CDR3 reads TGCGCCAGCAGCCCCCACGCGACAGGGACTTACGAGCAGTACTTC.

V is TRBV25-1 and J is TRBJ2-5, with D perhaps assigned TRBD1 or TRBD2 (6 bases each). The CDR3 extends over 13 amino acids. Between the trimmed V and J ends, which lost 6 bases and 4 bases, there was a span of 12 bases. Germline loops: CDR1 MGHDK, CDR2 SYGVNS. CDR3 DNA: TGTGCCAGCAGACCCGGAGGGGGAGAGACCCAGTACTTC. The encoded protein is CASRPGGGETQYF.

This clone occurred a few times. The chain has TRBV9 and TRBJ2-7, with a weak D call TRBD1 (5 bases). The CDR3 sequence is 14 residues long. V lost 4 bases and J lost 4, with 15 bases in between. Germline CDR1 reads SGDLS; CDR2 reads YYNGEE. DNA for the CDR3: TGTGCCAGCAGCCCTACAGGAGATTGGTACGAGCAGTACTTC. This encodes CASSPTGDWYEQYF.

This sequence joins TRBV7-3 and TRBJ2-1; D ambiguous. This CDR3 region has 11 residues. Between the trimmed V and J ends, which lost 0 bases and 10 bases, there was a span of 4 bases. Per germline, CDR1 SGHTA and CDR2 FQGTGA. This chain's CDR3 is CASSLTGEQFF. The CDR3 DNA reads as TGTGCCAGCAGCTTAACGGGGGAGCAGTTCTTC.

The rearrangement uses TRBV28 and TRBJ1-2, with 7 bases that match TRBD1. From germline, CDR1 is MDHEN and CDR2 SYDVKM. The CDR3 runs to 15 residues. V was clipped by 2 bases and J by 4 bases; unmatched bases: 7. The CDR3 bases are TGTGCCAGCAGTTTAAGCAGGGGGTCCAGCTATGGCTACACCTTC. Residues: CASSLSRGSSYGYTF.

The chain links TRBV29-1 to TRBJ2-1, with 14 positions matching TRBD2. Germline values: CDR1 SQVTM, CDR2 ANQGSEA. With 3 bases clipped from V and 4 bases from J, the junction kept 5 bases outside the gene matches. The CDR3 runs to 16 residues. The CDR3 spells CSVEGLAGENYNEQFF. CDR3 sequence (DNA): TGCAGCGTTGAGGGACTAGCGGGAGAAAATTACAATGAGCAGTTCTTC.

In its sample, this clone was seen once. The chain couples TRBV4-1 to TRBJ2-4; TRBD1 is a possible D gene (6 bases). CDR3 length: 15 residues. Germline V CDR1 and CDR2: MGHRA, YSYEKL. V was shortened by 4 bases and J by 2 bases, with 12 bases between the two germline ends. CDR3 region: CASSPSQGSKNIQYF. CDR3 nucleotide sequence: TGCGCCAGCAGCCCCTCCCAGGGGTCCAAAAACATTCAGTACTTC.

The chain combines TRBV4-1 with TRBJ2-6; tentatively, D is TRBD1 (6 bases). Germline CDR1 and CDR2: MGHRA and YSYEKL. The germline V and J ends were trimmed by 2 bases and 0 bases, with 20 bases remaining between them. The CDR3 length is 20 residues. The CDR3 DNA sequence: TGCGCCAGCAGCCAATTTCGGAATCAGGGGCGCGACTCTGGGGCCAACGTCCTGACTTTC. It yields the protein CASSQFRNQGRDSGANVLTF.

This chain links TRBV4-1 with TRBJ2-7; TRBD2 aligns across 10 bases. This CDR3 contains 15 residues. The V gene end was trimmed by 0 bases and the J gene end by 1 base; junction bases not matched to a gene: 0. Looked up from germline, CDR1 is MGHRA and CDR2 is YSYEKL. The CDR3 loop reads CASSQELAGSYEQYF. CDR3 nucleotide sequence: TGCGCCAGCAGCCAAGAACTAGCGGGATCCTACGAGCAGTACTTC.